Listed below are T cell receptor beta chains from one sample, sequenced in a study of shared clonotypes between healthy human individuals. TCRdb keeps only in-frame clones here, not all; method: immunoSEQ multiplex PCR. This sample yields about 1.1 million clones, of which approximately 80% are seen a single time; roughly 0.56% belongs to the top ten. Input material: memory CD4+ T cells from PBMCs. These receptors all stem from a man aged 18 to 29 in good health. Some clones in this sample may be carry-over from other donors' samples. CDR3s include the opening cysteine and the closing phenylalanine or tryptophan. Fields, in order: V gene, CDR3 length, J gene, D gene, clone size, CDR3 protein, CDR3 DNA. The D gene is left open where the match is weak. Not every row has a clone size; where given, it reads once, few, many or a size class.

TRBV28	12	TRBJ1-2	NA	few	CASSLSNYGYTF	TGTGCCAGCAGTTTGAGTAACTATGGCTACACCTTC
TRBV15	15	TRBJ2-7	NA	few	CATSRDPRASYEQYF	TGTGCCACCAGCAGAGATCCCAGGGCCTCCTACGAGCAGTACTTC
TRBV28	14	TRBJ1-3	NA	NA	CASSLQGSGNTIYF	TGTGCCAGCAGTTTACAGGGTTCTGGAAACACCATATATTTT
TRBV18	15	TRBJ2-1	TRBD2	NA	CASSPSGSRYNEQFF	TGTGCCAGCTCACCCAGCGGGAGCCGCTACAATGAGCAGTTCTTC
TRBV7-2	14	TRBJ1-2	TRBD1	NA	CASNRQGANYGYTF	TGTGCCAGCAACCGACAGGGGGCGAATTATGGCTACACCTTC
TRBV18	16	TRBJ2-2	NA	NA	CASSPRRGADTGELFF	TGTGCCAGCTCACCACGGCGAGGGGCTGACACCGGGGAGCTGTTTTTT
TRBV19	18	TRBJ2-2	NA	few	CASSIDKLRDFGTGELFF	TGTGCCAGTAGTATAGATAAACTCCGGGACTTCGGGACCGGGGAGCTGTTTTTT
TRBV5-1	15	TRBJ2-2	NA	NA	CASSTGGNPTGELFF	TGCGCCAGCAGCACTGGTGGGAACCCTACCGGGGAGCTGTTTTTT
TRBV2	13	TRBJ1-5	NA	few	CASRPTFGQPQHF	TGTGCCAGCAGGCCCACATTCGGTCAGCCCCAGCATTTT
TRBV5-1	15	TRBJ2-3	NA	NA	CASSLISAHTDTQYF	TGCGCCAGCAGCCTTATTTCAGCGCATACAGATACGCAGTATTTT
TRBV9	15	TRBJ2-1	NA	NA	CASSGAPRGMNEQFF	TGTGCCAGCAGCGGGGCTCCAAGGGGCATGAATGAGCAGTTCTTC
TRBV2	14	TRBJ1-5	NA	NA	CASSDEDSYQPQHF	TGTGCCAGCAGTGATGAGGACAGTTATCAGCCCCAGCATTTT
TRBV11-2	14	TRBJ2-7	NA	NA	CASSLMSNLYEQYF	TGTGCCAGCAGCTTAATGTCAAACTTATACGAGCAGTACTTC
TRBV5-1	14	TRBJ1-2	TRBD1	NA	CASFGETGQYGYTF	TGCGCCAGCTTCGGTGAGACAGGGCAATATGGCTACACCTTC
TRBV5-5	15	TRBJ2-7	TRBD1	many	CASSLSTGGWEGQYF	TGTGCCAGCAGCTTGTCTACAGGGGGTTGGGAAGGGCAGTACTTC
TRBV7-2	14	TRBJ1-2	NA	NA	CASSFSRGNSGYTF	TGTGCCAGCAGCTTCAGTAGGGGCAATTCTGGCTACACCTTC
TRBV2	11	TRBJ2-7	NA	once	CASRNSYEQYF	TGTGCCAGCAGAAATAGTTACGAGCAGTACTTC
TRBV7-2	14	TRBJ2-2	TRBD2	NA	CASSREGNTGELFF	TGTGCCAGCAGCCGGGAGGGGAATACCGGGGAGCTGTTTTTT
TRBV5-1	15	TRBJ1-2	NA	NA	CASSLEVGWIDGYTF	TGCGCCAGCAGCTTGGAGGTAGGGTGGATAGATGGCTACACCTTC
TRBV9	14	TRBJ1-2	NA	NA	CASSSHAGEYGYTF	TGTGCCAGCAGCTCCCATGCGGGGGAATATGGCTACACCTTC